This T cell receptor beta chain was sequenced in a study of blood T cell repertoires in COVID-19. On the study more broadly: The United States, Italy and Spain were the sources of the acute and convalescent COVID-19 samples. PBMCs, B-cell-depleted T cells, or T cells were the source of the cDNA or gDNA that made up the material.

The germline V gene has CDR1 SGHTA and CDR2 FQGNSA. V was shortened by 3 bases and J by 6 bases, with 14 bases between the two germline ends. This CDR3 has 15 residues. Authors' methods: Quantification of nucleated cells was approximated via reference gene primer amplification. Data came from immunoSEQ multiplex PCR; TCRdb stores just in-frame clones and leaves some out. That table supplies the V and J calls and clone size; D and trimming were determined from the DNA. The table lists 150,000 to 200,000 clones, around 82% of them singletons. The source of this sequence is a human donor with acute or convalescent COVID-19. The donor label of this sample is uncertain. Sequenced material: peripheral blood. This rearrangement joins TRBV7-2 to TRBJ2-2; D might be TRBD2 (5 bases). In DNA form, the CDR3 reads TGTGCCAGCAGCTTGAGGGCTGGAATTGCCGGGGAGCTGTTTTTT. Its protein product is CASSLRAGIAGELFF.